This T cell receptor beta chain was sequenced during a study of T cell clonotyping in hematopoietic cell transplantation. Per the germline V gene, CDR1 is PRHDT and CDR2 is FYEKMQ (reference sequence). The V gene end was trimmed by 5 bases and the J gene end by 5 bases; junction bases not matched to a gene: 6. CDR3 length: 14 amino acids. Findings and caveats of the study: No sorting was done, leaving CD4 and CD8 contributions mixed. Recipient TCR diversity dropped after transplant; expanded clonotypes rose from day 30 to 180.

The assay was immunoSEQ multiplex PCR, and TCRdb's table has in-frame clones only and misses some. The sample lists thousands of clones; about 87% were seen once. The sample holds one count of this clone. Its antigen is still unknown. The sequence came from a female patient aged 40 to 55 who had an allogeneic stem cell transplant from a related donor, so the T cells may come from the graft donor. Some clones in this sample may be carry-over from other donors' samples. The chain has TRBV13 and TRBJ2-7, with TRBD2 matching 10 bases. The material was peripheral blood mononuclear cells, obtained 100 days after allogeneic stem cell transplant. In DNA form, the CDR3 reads TGTGCCAGCAGCGACCGGACTAGCGGAGACGAGCAGTACTTC. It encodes CASSDRTSGDEQYF.